This T cell receptor (beta chain) was identified in a study of blood T cell repertoires in COVID-19. Sequencing was performed with immunoSEQ multiplex PCR; in TCRdb, only in-frame clones are kept and a portion is missing. In the table there are some 190,000 clones, around 84% of which are singletons. The germline V gene has CDR1 SGDLS and CDR2 YYNGEE. CDR3 length equals 16 residues. The V gene lost 5 bases and the J gene lost 3 bases, with 18 bases spanning the gap. Sequenced material: PBMCs or T cells enriched from blood (not recorded which). The chain combines TRBV9 with TRBJ1-5; D might be TRBD1 (6 bases). This receptor was obtained from a man aged 30-40 years with acute COVID-19. DNA for the CDR3: TGTGCCAGCAGTGAGGGGGTGGCAGCCAACAATCAGCCCCAGCATTTT. It codes for CASSEGVAANNQPQHF.